The clone carrying this T cell receptor beta chain was counted a few times. The antigen remains undetermined. This sample was taken from a study of T cells in Graves' hyperthyroidism and ophthalmopathy. Uncontrolled infection, other autoimmune disease, pregnancy or lactation led to exclusion. Study-level findings and limits: From stable hyperthyroidism, ophthalmopathy was set apart by a 13 V-J model. Among clonotypes expanded in thyroid above 0.001, most were also found in blood.

The CDR3 is 13 amino acids. With 0 bases removed from V and 5 bases from J, the gap between germline ends came to 5 bases. CDR1 is LGHDT, CDR2 YNNKEL, per germline (reference sequence). RNA transcripts yielded amplified TCR beta CDR3 regions. Initially, a first-round RT-PCR of the TCR CDR3 employed the HTBI primer set. TCRdb fed the multiplex PCR reads into MiXCR, producing one record per CDR3 protein. The table shows under 400,000 distinct CDR3 sequences, with 15% to 20% occurring only once. The sequence was collected from a woman aged 50 to 65 with Graves' hyperthyroidism. This chain links TRBV3-1 with TRBJ1-5, with unresolved D. Sequencing was carried out using blood. CDR3 sequence (DNA): TGTGCCAGCAGCCAAGATTACTATCAGCCCCAGCATTTT. Protein product: CASSQDYYQPQHF.